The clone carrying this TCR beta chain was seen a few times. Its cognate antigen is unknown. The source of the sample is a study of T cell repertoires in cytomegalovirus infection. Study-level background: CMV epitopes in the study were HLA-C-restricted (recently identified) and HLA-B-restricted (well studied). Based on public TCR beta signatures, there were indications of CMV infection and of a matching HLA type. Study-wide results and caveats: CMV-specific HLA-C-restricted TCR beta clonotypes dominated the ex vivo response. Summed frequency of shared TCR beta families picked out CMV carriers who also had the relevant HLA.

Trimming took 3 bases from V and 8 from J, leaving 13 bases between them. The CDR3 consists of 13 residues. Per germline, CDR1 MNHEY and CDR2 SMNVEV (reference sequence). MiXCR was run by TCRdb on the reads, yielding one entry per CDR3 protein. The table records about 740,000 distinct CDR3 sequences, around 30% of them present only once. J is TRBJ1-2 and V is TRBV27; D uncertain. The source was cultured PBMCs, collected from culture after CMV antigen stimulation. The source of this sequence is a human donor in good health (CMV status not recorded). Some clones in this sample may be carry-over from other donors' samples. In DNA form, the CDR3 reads TGTGCCAGCAGTTTCGGCAGAGAGAGAGGCTACACCTTC. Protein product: CASSFGRERGYTF.